The sequence of this T cell receptor beta chain was determined in a study of beta chain features in type 1 diabetes. For the study at large: Over all samples combined, 107,917,701 sorted cells were examined. Whole-study results and caveats: Across patients, naive, central memory and Treg TCRB repertoires exhibited apparently greater similarity than was observed across healthy donors.

Reverse transcription of all isolated RNA meant that expressed TCRB transcripts were sequenced. Assay used: immunoSEQ multiplex PCR; TCRdb lists only in-frame clones, some missing. The sample contains 300,000 to 350,000 clones, roughly 8% of which appear only once. In the case of this clone: The antigen remains unidentified.

Between the trimmed V and J ends, which lost 1 base and 9 bases, there was a span of 15 bases. This CDR3 has 15 amino acids. Germline lookup yields CDR1 LGHNA and CDR2 YSLEER. This rearrangement joins TRBV4-3 to TRBJ1-4; TRBD1 might be the D (5 bases). Sequenced: central memory CD4+ T cells from blood. This clonotype was obtained from a woman in her late teens or twenties in good health. CDR3 bases: TGCGCCAGCAGCCAAGCGAGGGGCACTACCCAAAAACTGTTTTTT. Translating it yields CASSQARGTTQKLFF.